Shown below are 13 T cell receptor beta chains from a single sample sequenced in a study of spatial heterogeneity in lung cancer. TCRdb itself ran the 5' RACE reads through MiXCR, one entry per CDR3 protein. The data show 80,000 to 95,000 distinct CDR3 sequences, over 8.5% seen once. Time point in this sample: sample taken at primary tumor resection. Sequencing of whole RNA from tumor, nontumor lung or frozen PBMC involved no sorting. The sample was PBMCs, taken at surgery. Source of these receptors: a male donor with early-stage non-small cell lung cancer.

This clonotype was observed at least ten times. The J gene is TRBJ1-2, the V gene TRBV7-9; 11 bases map to TRBD1. Germline V gives CDR1 SEHNR, CDR2 FQNEAQ (reference sequence). The CDR3 runs 15 residues. J gave up 7 bases and V 5 bases, and 9 bases lay outside the gene matches. CDR3 region: CASSPLDRGLGGYTF. The CDR3 nucleotides read TGTGCCAGCAGCCCGTTGGACAGGGGGCTTGGTGGCTACACCTTC.

This clonotype was picked up many times. As DNA, the CDR3 is TGTGCCAGCACTGGTGACAGGGAAAACCTCTACGAGCAGTACTTC. Translated, it gives CASTGDRENLYEQYF. The rearrangement joins TRBV25-1 to TRBJ2-7, with TRBD1 matching over 7 bases. The trim removed 7 bases at V and 3 bases at J, leaving 12 bases unmatched. This CDR3 has 15 residues. CDR1 is MGHDK and CDR2 is SYGVNS in the germline V gene.

This clonotype was observed a few times. V and J are TRBV2 and TRBJ2-4; D is unresolved. CDR1 is SNHLY and CDR2 is FYNNEI in the germline V gene. Trimming removed 1 base from V and 11 bases from J, with 12 bases in between. This CDR3 is built from 13 residues. CDR3 sequence (DNA): TGTGCCAGCAGTGAAGGGTCCCACTCCGTTCAGTACTTC. Its protein is CASSEGSHSVQYF.

This clonotype has more than one count but fewer than ten. The rearrangement uses TRBV5-1 and TRBJ2-5; the match to TRBD1 covers 11 bases. J was trimmed by 9 bases and V by 4 bases; bases with no gene match: 5. This CDR3 is 13 amino acids long. From germline, CDR1 is SGHRS and CDR2 YFSETQ. CDR3 DNA sequence: TGCGCCAGCAGCATGGGACAGGGGGAGGCCCAGTACTTC. Protein: CASSMGQGEAQYF.

This clonotype was counted between two and nine times. This chain uses TRBV6-5 with TRBJ1-2; D perhaps matches TRBD1 (5 bases). The CDR3 extends over 13 amino acids. Trimming took 5 bases from V and 2 from J, leaving 9 bases between them. Germline CDR1 is MNHEY and CDR2 is SVGAGI. Here the CDR3 DNA reads TGTGCCAGCAGTCTACAGGTCAACTATGGCTACACCTTC. It is translated as CASSLQVNYGYTF.

The chain links TRBV18 to TRBJ1-1; no reliable D call. V lost 6 bases and J 4 bases, leaving 15 bases between the germline ends. Germline V gene data show CDR1 as KGHSH and CDR2 as LQKENI. The CDR3 extends over 14 amino acids. In DNA form, the CDR3 reads TGTGCCAGCTCCCTCAACGAGGGCCGCACTGAAGCTTTCTTT. Its protein product is CASSLNEGRTEAFF.

The gene calls are TRBV20-1 and TRBJ2-7; 10 bases align to TRBD2. Germline V CDR1 and CDR2: DFQATT, SNEGSKA (reference sequence). CDR3 length equals 13 residues. V lost 5 bases and J lost 6; bases outside the gene matches: 7. CDR3: CSALVAGGGEQYF. The CDR3 DNA reads as TGCAGTGCTCTGGTAGCGGGAGGAGGCGAGCAGTACTTC.

The sample holds a few counts of this clonotype. Here the CDR3 reads CASSPGLLLDTQYF. The CDR3, as DNA: TGTGCCAGCAGTCCGGGACTCCTTCTGGATACGCAGTATTTT. The chain combines TRBV9 with TRBJ2-3; D is perhaps TRBD2 (6 bases). Germline V gives CDR1 SGDLS, CDR2 YYNGEE. The CDR3 has 14 residues. V lost 5 bases and J 6 bases, leaving 16 bases between the germline ends.

This clonotype was found a few times. The chain joins TRBV29-1 to TRBJ2-1, with a possible D match to TRBD1 (6 bases). The CDR3 is 12 residues long. CDR1 is SQVTM, CDR2 ANQGSEA, per germline. V gave up 3 bases and J gave up 3 bases, with 6 bases separating them. CDR3 amino acids: CSVEDSYNEQFF. DNA for the CDR3: TGCAGCGTTGAGGACAGCTACAATGAGCAGTTCTTC.

Many counts were recorded for this clonotype. CDR3 coding DNA: TGTGCCAGCAGTACTAGCGGGAGGGCCCTGGATACGCAGTATTTT. Translating it yields CASSTSGRALDTQYF. The chain couples TRBV6-1 to TRBJ2-3; 13 bases agree with TRBD2. The length of the CDR3 is 15 residues. The germline gives CDR1 MNHNS, CDR2 SASEGT. Trimming took 5 bases from V and 6 from J; bases not matched to a gene: 5.

This clonotype has ten or more counts. The V gene is TRBV7-2, the J gene TRBJ2-3; D is unclear. The CDR3 loop spans 14 amino acids. Trimming cost V 4 bases and J 6 bases, with 14 bases left between them. Per the germline V gene, CDR1 is SGHTA and CDR2 is FQGNSA. The CDR3 here is CASSSRWGEDTQYF. DNA for the CDR3: TGTGCCAGCAGCTCTAGGTGGGGTGAGGATACGCAGTATTTT.

The chain joins TRBV7-2 to TRBJ2-2; D gene uncertain. V was cut by 4 bases and J by 0 bases, with 6 bases left in between. The CDR3 covers 14 residues. Germline-derived CDR1 and CDR2 are SGHTA and FQGNSA. The CDR3 DNA sequence: TGTGCCAGCAGCTCCCGATCGAACACCGGGGAGCTGTTTTTT. This sequence encodes CASSSRSNTGELFF.

V gene TRBV10-3 combines with J gene TRBJ2-2; 8 nucleotides line up with TRBD2. The germline gives CDR1 ENHRY, CDR2 SYGVKD. V dropped 4 bases and J dropped 3; count of bases not matched to a gene: 7. The CDR3 length is 16 residues. This chain's CDR3 is CAISVISGTDTGELFF. The CDR3 DNA is TGTGCCATCAGTGTCATTAGCGGGACGGACACCGGGGAGCTGTTTTTT.